This entry describes one T cell receptor beta chain. This sample is drawn from a study of shared clonotypes between healthy human individuals. Trimming removed 3 bases at V and 9 bases at J, with 20 bases between. CDR3 length equals 15 residues. From germline, CDR1 is LNHNV and CDR2 YYDKDF (reference sequence). The protocol was immunoSEQ multiplex PCR, while the TCRdb copy is restricted to in-frame clones and leaves out a portion. The sample has some 2.4 million clones, 90% to 95% seen once; the top ten hold around 0.4%. Sequences were obtained from naive CD4+ T cells from PBMCs. Subset indicated: CD45RA+ positively selected. The chain uses TRBV15 and TRBJ2-5, with D perhaps matching TRBD1 (5 bases). This clonotype was sampled from a young man in good health. Some clones in this sample may be carry-over from other donors' samples. CDR3 protein: CATSSPGAPQVAQYF. The CDR3 coding sequence is TGTGCCACCAGCAGCCCTGGGGCCCCTCAAGTGGCCCAGTACTTC.